This TCR beta chain is drawn from a study of blood T cell repertoires in COVID-19. This clone was seen more than once but under ten times. Trimming shortened V by 1 base and J by 1 base, and 11 bases separated the two germline ends. Germline V gene sequence: CDR1 LNHDA, CDR2 SQIVND (reference sequence). The length of the CDR3 is 17 residues. Clones were sequenced by immunoSEQ multiplex PCR, and TCRdb holds only the in-frame ones, with some missing. The sample lists 30,000 to 40,000 clones, 65% to 90% seen once, with about 6% in the top ten. The sample taken for sequencing was peripheral blood. This sequence was found in a woman of 80 years or more with active or convalescent COVID-19. The chain combines TRBV19 with TRBJ1-6, with D unclear. This CDR3 is CASSIGGVRSYNSPLHF. The CDR3 coding sequence is TGTGCCAGTAGTATAGGCGGGGTGCGGTCCTATAATTCACCCCTCCACTTT.